This paragraph covers one TCR beta chain sequence. The data are from a study of technical replicates of blood from a few donors. CDR1 and CDR2 from the germline V gene are LNHNV and YYDKDF (reference sequence). After removal of 5 bases from V and 3 bases from J, the junction contained 5 bases not matched to a gene. The CDR3 contains 15 residues. Libraries were prepared by immunoSEQ multiplex PCR; TCRdb keeps only in-frame clonotypes and omits some of them. The data show 75,000 or so clones, 93% seen once. The sequence was obtained from a human donor in good health. The genes are TRBV15 and TRBJ2-1, with TRBD1 identical over 9 bases. The sample consisted of T cells isolated from PBMCs. The CDR3 DNA reads as TGTGCCACCAGCGGGGACAGGGACTTCTACAATGAGCAGTTCTTC. Its translation is CATSGDRDFYNEQFF.